This T cell receptor beta chain was sequenced in a study of shared clonotypes between healthy human individuals (dated by TCRdb to 2019 to 2021). In the study overall: A couple of women and a few men aged 18 to 49 years were included in the cohort. Per donor, three plates each were used for CD4 naive and CD4 memory, two for CD8 naive, and one for CD8 memory. To increase sequencing depth and limit assay-specific biases, TCR repertoire library preparation and sequencing were carried out by different laboratories using diverse techniques. Blood TCR repertoires of about five healthy adults were deeply sequenced to estimate repertoire size and the extent of clonotype sharing between individuals. Leukapheresis yielded between about 0.9 and 8.9 billion PBMCs per donor. What the work shows at the level of the full study, not this receptor alone: Sampling was restricted to blood, and TCR repertoires in tissue are likely to differ from TCR repertoires in blood. Incomplete sequencing was indicated by rarefaction of sorted-subset datasets, despite the large sequencing depth. Compared with non-shared clonotypes, the clonotypes found in all four sorted-subset donors had higher generation probabilities. About 5% of naive CD4, roughly 3.6% of naive CD8, about 2.1% of memory CD4, and 0.35% to 0.4% of memory CD8 clonotypes were shared across several donors. Pairwise subsampling indicated that sequencing depth was expected to affect the degree of clonotype sharing among donors. The small number of donors limited the genetic and exposure-history diversity represented. Larger estimated clonotype richness was generally found for naive subsets than for memory subsets.

Donors were healthy HIV-negative adults with no recently reported acute infections or vaccinations. All donors were Caucasian adults living in Nashville, Tennessee, USA. CD4+ T cells were enriched through magnetic negative selection, after which naive cells were positively selected on CD45RA and the remaining negative fraction served as the memory subset. Blood was obtained by leukapheresis, after which PBMCs were separated by Ficoll-Histopaque density gradient centrifugation and cryopreserved in liquid nitrogen vapor phase. Analytical flow cytometry was used to check the purity and quantity of every magnetically sorted T cell population. Each sorted fraction had its genomic DNA isolated and then quantified by UV absorbance on a Nanodrop 2000c. In the case of this clone: No cognate antigen has been identified for it. The input lacks base qualities; no much larger clone sits a single base away.

CDR1 and CDR2, per the germline V gene, are SGHDN and FVKESK. The CDR3 holds 15 amino acids from the cysteine to the phenylalanine. Just CDR3 DNA is preserved here, 45 bases in frame from base 1. V is reduced by 0 bases and J by 6 bases, leaving a spacing of 13 bases between them. TCR CDR3 regions were amplified from genomic DNA by multiplex PCR using the deep immunoSEQ assay. Extracted genomic DNA from each cell subset was distributed evenly across all wells of several immunoSEQ 96-well plates, and each plate was treated as a replicate. Each replicate PCR for sorted subsets received around 200 ng genomic DNA, equal to roughly 30,000 T cell genomes. Purified libraries were measured with a Qubit 3.0 fluorometer, size-checked on a Bioanalyzer 2100, and measured again with the KAPA Library Quantification kit. Every immunoSEQ 96-well plate was sequenced on a separate single-read 150-cycle Illumina NextSeq 550 flow cell. Under the source paper's analysis protocol: Because the immunoSEQ output held only junctional sequences and lacked quality scores, the filtering could not match the filtering applied to full-length reads. To assign V/J genes and CDR3, sequences were annotated using PyIR, a Python wrapper for IgBLAST v1.9, with IMGT germline references. Reads with weak V/J assignments (E-value above 1e-6), missing CDR3, stop codons, out-of-frame junctions, or ambiguous translated residues were removed. V3J clonotypes were defined as sequences sharing the same inferred V gene, J gene, and CDR3 amino acid sequence. To compute the percentage overlap between repertoires, the number of shared unique clonotypes was divided by the size of the smaller repertoire. RTK rarefaction, the Chao1 estimator, and Recon v2.1 estimates of unobserved clonotypes were used to assess repertoire richness. Generation probabilities for all TCRbeta clonotypes obtained by the gDNA method from a few donors were computed using OLGA. This is the immuneACCESS table as TCRdb keeps it, with only in-frame sequences that have V and J called. A part of the clones is gone; compared with another copy, unresolved V genes explain less than half, and the rest is unexplained. V, J and clone size were drawn from that table, and D and trimming were deduced from the DNA. The sample table contains 900,000 to 1,200,000 clones; only one count was recorded for approximately 80% of them. More than 0.55% of the sample goes to the ten largest clones.

Input material: memory CD4+ T cells from PBMCs. Read against the paper, the sample's cell subset or site label means: CD45RA-negative fraction. The clonotype originates from a man between 18 and 29 years old in good health. Some clones in this sample may be carry-over from other donors' samples. Recombination linked TRBV14 to TRBJ2-3, with the D gene tentatively TRBD1 or TRBD2, based on 5 matching bases in each. The encoded CDR3 is CASSQELTGTDTQYF. The nucleotide sequence is given as TGTGCCAGCAGCCAAGAACTGACGGGGACGGATACGCAGTATTTT. Outside the CDR3, residues come from the reference TRBV14 and TRBJ2-3 proteins, so the full variable domain is: EAGVTQFPSHSVIEKGQTVTLRCDPISGHDNLYWYRRVMGKEIKFLLHFVKESKQDESGMPNNRFLAERTGGTYSTLKVQPAELEDSGVYFCASSQELTGTDTQYFGPGTRLTVL.